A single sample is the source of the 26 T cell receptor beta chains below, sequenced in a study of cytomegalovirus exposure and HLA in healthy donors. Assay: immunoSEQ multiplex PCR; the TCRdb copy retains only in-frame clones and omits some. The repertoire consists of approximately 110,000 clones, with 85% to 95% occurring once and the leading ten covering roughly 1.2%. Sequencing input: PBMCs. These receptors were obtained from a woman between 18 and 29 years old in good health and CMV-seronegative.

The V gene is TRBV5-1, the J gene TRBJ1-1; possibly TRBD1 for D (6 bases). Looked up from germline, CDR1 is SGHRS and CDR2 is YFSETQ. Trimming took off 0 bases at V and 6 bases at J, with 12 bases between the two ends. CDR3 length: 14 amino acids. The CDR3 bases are TGCGCCAGCAGCTTGGATCAGGGGCTAGCTGAAGCTTTCTTT. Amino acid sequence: CASSLDQGLAEAFF.

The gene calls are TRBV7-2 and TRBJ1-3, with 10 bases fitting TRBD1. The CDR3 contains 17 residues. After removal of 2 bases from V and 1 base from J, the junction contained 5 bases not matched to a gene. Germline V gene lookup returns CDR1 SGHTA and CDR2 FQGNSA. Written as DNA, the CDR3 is TGTGCCAGCAGCTTACTGCGGGGACAGGGGTCTGGAAACACCATATATTTT. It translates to CASSLLRGQGSGNTIYF.

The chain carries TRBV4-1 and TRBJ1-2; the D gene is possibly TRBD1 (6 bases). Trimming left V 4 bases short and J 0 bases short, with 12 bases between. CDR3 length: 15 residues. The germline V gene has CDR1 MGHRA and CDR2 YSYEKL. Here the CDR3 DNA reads TGCGCCAGCAGCCTACGACAGGAGCCTAACTATGGCTACACCTTC. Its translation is CASSLRQEPNYGYTF.

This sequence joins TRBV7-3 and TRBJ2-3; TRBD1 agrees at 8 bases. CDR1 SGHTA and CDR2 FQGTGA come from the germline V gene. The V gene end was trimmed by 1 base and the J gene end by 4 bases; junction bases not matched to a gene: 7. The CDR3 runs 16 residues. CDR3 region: CASSLNPPGQADTQYF. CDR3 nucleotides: TGTGCCAGCAGCTTAAATCCCCCGGGACAGGCAGATACGCAGTATTTT.

CDR3 DNA: TGCAGCGTCCTGGCCTCCCGGACAGGGCCGTGGTGGACCCAGTACTTC. As protein: CSVLASRTGPWWTQYF. The chain uses TRBV29-1 and TRBJ2-5; 8 nucleotides agree with TRBD1. Germline V gives CDR1 SQVTM, CDR2 ANQGSEA. The J segment lost 7 bases and the V segment lost 6 bases, leaving 19 bases of the junction unmatched. This CDR3 spans 16 amino acids.

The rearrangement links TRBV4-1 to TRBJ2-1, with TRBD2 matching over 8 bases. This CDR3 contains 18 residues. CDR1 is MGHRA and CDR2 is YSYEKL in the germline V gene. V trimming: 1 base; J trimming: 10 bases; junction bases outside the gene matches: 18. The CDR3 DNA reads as TGCGCCAGCAGCCAAGCCCCTATCGCGGGAGGTCTCACCGGAGAGCAGTTCTTC. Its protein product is CASSQAPIAGGLTGEQFF.

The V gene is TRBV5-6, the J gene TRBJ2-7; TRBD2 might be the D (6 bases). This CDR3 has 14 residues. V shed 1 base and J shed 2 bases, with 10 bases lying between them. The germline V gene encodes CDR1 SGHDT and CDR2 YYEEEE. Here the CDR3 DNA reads TGTGCCAGCAGCTTGATAACTAGCCCCTACGAGCAGTACTTC. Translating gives CASSLITSPYEQYF.

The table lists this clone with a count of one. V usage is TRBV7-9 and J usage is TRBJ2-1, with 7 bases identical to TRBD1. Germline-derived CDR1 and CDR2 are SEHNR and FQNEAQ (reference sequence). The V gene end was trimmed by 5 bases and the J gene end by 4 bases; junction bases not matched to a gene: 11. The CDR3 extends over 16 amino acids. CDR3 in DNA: TGTGCCAGCAGCGCAACAGGGGCCCACCTATACAATGAGCAGTTCTTC. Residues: CASSATGAHLYNEQFF.

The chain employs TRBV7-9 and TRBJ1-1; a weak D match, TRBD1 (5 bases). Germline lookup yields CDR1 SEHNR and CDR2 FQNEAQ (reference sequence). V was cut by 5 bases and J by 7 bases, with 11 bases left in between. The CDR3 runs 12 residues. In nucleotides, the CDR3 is TGTGCCAGCAGCCTAAAGACAGATGAAGCTTTCTTT. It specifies CASSLKTDEAFF.

This chain's CDR3 is CASSFTSEQFF. CDR3 nucleotide sequence: TGTGCCAGCAGCTTCACCAGTGAGCAGTTCTTC. This chain links TRBV7-2 with TRBJ2-1; unclear D gene. The germline V gene has CDR1 SGHTA and CDR2 FQGNSA. V dropped 3 bases and J dropped 9 bases, with 6 bases sitting between them. The CDR3 has 11 amino acids.

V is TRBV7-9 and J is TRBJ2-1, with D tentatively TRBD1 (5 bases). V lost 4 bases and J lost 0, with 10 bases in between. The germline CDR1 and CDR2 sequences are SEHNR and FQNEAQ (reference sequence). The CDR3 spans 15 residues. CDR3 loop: CASSSDSDSYNEQFF. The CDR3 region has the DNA TGTGCCAGCAGCTCTGACAGCGACTCCTACAATGAGCAGTTCTTC.

For the CDR3, the DNA is TGTGCCAGCAGCTTAGGGACAGAAAACAATCAGCCCCAGCATTTT. Translating gives CASSLGTENNQPQHF. This chain links TRBV7-9 with TRBJ1-5; a possible D gene is TRBD1 (6 bases). Germline V gene lookup returns CDR1 SEHNR and CDR2 FQNEAQ (reference sequence). Trimming removed 1 base at V and 3 bases at J, with 10 bases between. The CDR3 consists of 15 residues.

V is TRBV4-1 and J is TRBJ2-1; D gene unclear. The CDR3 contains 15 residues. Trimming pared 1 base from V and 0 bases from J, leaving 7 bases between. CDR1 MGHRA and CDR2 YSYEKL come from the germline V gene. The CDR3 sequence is CASSQVYTSYNEQFF. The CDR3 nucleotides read TGCGCCAGCAGCCAAGTCTATACCTCCTACAATGAGCAGTTCTTC.

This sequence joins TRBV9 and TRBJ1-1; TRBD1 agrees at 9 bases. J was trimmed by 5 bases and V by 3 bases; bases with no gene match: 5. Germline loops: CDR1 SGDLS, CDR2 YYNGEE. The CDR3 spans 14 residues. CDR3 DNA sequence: TGTGCCAGCAGCGGAACAGGGGGCGGGACTGAAGCTTTCTTT. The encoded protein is CASSGTGGGTEAFF.

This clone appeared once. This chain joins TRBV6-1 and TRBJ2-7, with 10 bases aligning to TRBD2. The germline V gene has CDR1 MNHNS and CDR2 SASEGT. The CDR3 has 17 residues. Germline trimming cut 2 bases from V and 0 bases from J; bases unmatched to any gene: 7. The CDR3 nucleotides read TGTGCCAGCAGTGAATTCTATAGCGGGAGGAGCTCCTACGAGCAGTACTTC. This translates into CASSEFYSGRSSYEQYF.

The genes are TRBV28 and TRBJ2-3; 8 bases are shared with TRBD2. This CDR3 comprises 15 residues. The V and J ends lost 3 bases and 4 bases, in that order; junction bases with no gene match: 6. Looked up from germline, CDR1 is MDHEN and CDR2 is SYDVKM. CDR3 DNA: TGTGCCAGCAGTTTGGCGGGGGGTAAGGCAGATACGCAGTATTTT. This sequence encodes CASSLAGGKADTQYF.

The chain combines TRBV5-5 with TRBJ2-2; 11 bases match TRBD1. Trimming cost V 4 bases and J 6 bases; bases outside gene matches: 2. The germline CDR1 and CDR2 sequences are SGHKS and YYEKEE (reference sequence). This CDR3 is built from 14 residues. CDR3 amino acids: CASSRGQGAGELFF. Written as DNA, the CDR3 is TGTGCCAGCAGCCGGGGACAGGGGGCCGGGGAGCTGTTTTTT.

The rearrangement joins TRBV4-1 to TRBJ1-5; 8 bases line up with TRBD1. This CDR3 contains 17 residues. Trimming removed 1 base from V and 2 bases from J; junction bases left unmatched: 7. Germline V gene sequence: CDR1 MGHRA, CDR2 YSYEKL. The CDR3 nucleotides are TGCGCCAGCAGCCAAGCTAAAACGACAGGGGGCAATCAGCCCCAGCATTTT. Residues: CASSQAKTTGGNQPQHF.

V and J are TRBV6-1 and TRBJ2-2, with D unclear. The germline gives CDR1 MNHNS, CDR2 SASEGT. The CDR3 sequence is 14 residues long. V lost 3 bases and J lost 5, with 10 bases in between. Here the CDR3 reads CASSDFPGTGELFF. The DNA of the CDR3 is TGTGCCAGCAGTGATTTTCCGGGTACCGGGGAGCTGTTTTTT.

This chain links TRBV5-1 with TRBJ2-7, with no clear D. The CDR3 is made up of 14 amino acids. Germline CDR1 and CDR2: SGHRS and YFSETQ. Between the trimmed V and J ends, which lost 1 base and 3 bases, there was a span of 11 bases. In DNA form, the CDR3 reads TGCGCCAGCAGCTTGTCGAGGCAGCGCTACGAGCAGTACTTC. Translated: CASSLSRQRYEQYF.

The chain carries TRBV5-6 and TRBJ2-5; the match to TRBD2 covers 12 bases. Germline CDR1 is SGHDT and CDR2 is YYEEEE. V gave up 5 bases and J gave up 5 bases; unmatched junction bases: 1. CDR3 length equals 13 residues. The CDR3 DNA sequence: TGTGCCAGCAGAGGACTAGCGGGGGAGACCCAGTACTTC. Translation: CASRGLAGETQYF.

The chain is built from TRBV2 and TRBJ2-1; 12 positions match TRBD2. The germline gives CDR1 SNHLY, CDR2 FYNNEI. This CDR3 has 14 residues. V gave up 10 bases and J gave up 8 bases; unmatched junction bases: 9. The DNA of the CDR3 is TGTGCCATAAAAATGACTAGCGGGGGCGATGAGCAGTTCTTC. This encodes CAIKMTSGGDEQFF.

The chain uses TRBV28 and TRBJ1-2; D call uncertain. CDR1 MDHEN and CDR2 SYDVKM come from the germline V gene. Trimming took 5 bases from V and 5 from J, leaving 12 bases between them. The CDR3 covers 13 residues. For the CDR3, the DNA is TGTGCCAGCAGTAACCTTCAGGCTTATGGCTACACCTTC. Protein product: CASSNLQAYGYTF.

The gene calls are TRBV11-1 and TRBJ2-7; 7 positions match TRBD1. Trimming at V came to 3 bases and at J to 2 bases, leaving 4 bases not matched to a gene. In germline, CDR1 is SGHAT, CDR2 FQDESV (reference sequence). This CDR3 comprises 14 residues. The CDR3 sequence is CASSLTGTAYEQYF. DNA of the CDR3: TGTGCCAGCAGCTTGACCGGGACAGCCTACGAGCAGTACTTC.

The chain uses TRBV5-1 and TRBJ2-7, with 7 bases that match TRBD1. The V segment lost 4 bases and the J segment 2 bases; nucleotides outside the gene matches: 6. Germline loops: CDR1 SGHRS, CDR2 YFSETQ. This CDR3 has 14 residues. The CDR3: CASSNRQGTYEQYF. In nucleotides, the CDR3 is TGCGCCAGCAGCAATAGACAGGGAACCTACGAGCAGTACTTC. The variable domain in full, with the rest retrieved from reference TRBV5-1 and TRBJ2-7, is KAGVTQTPRYLIKTRGQQVTLSCSPISGHRSVSWYQQTPGQGLQFLFEYFSETQRNKGNFPGRFSGRQFSNSRSEMNVSTLELGDSALYLCASSNRQGTYEQYFGPGTRLTVT.

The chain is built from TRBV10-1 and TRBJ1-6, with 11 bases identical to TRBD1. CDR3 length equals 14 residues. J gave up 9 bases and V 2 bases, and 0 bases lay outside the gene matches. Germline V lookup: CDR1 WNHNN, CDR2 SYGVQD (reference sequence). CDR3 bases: TGCGCCAGCAGTGAGGGACAGGGGGCTTCACCCCTCCACTTT. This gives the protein CASSEGQGASPLHF.